This TCR beta chain was documented in a study of metastatic and nonmetastatic thyroid tumors. Study context: The authors compared repertoires across blood and tumor or nodule tissue from malignant and benign thyroid patients.

All patients were untreated before thyroid surgery. This clone was seen ten or more times. What it binds is not known. TCRdb redid the clone calls on the PCR reads using MiXCR. In the table there are over 30,000 clones, approximately 19% of which are singletons. Whole-study findings and limits: Benign nodules reportedly had significantly lower TCR beta diversity than malignant thyroid tumors in blood and tumor.

The length of the CDR3 is 15 residues. The germline V and J ends were trimmed by 2 bases and 7 bases, with 15 bases remaining between them. Germline V lookup: CDR1 SGHTA, CDR2 FQGNSA. Sequenced material: tumor tissue. The receptor comes from a female donor with papillary thyroid cancer or a benign thyroid nodule (not recorded which). Some clones in this sample may be carry-over from other donors' samples. This chain joins TRBV7-2 and TRBJ2-1; TRBD2 might be the D (5 bases). The CDR3 loop is CASSLFFGVGNEQFF. For the CDR3, the DNA is TGTGCCAGCAGCTTATTTTTCGGGGTTGGAAATGAGCAGTTCTTC.